This T cell receptor (beta chain) was captured by sequencing in a study of radiation and T cells in renal cell carcinoma. The assay was immunoSEQ multiplex PCR, and TCRdb's table has in-frame clones only and misses some. The repertoire holds roughly 14,000 clones, with 55% to 70% as singletons. Treatment reported: 15 Gy SBRT to primary tumor, nephrectomy 4 weeks later. Whole-study findings and limits: No pretreatment tumor biopsies were available for baseline clonotypes. Compared with controls, irradiated tumors showed greater TCR clonality.

With 2 bases removed from V and 5 bases from J, the gap between germline ends came to 10 bases. Looked up from germline, CDR1 is MNHNS and CDR2 is SASEGT. CDR3 length equals 13 residues. This clone was seen a few times. Antigen unknown. The sample in question was tumor tissue, obtained from a patient whose treatment included radiotherapy and nephrectomy. V and J are TRBV6-1 and TRBJ2-7; TRBD2 might be the D (5 bases). The source of this sequence is a woman in her 70s with renal cell carcinoma. The CDR3 DNA follows: TGTGCCAGCAGTGAAAAGGAGGTTCACGAGCAGTACTTC. It translates to CASSEKEVHEQYF.